This entry concerns a single TCR beta chain. Its antigen remains unknown. This PCR relied on a set of 60 Vbeta primers and 13 Jbeta primers. Clones were sequenced by immunoSEQ multiplex PCR, and TCRdb holds only the in-frame ones, with some missing. The sample lists about 200,000 clones, around 75% seen once, with approximately 1.8% in the top ten. CDR3 length equals 16 residues. The ends were cut back, 0 bases at V and 0 bases at J, with 9 bases in the middle. Germline V gene sequence: CDR1 SGDLS, CDR2 YYNGEE. The data originate from a study of cytomegalovirus exposure and HLA in healthy donors. Study-level results: Some highly shared sequence variants likely arose as a pipeline artifact. Later analysis identified several of the most significant clusters that appeared linked to common viral pathogens. Confirmation was obtained in vitro that a few CMV-associated chains are specific for CMV antigens.

Sequenced material: PBMCs. The V gene is TRBV9, the J gene TRBJ2-2; the D is unclear. The sequence came from a woman aged 25 to 39 in good health and CMV-seronegative. CDR3 nucleotides: TGTGCCAGCAGCGTAGCAAGTCAGACGAACACCGGGGAGCTGTTTTTT. Encoded protein: CASSVASQTNTGELFF.